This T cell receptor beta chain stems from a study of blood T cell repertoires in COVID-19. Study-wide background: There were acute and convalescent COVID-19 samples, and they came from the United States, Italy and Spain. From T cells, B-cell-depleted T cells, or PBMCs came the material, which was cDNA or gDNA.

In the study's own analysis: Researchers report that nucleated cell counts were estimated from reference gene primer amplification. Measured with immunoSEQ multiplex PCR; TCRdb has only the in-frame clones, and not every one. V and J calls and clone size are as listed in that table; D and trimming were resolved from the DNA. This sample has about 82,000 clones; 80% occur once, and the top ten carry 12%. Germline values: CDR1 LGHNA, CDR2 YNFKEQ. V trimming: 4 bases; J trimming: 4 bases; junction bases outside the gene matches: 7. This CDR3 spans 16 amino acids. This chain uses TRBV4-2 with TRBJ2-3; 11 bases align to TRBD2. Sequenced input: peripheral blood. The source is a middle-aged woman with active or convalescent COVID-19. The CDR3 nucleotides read TGTGCCAGCAGCCGCGGCCTAGCGGGAGGCGCAGATACGCAGTATTTT. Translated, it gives CASSRGLAGGADTQYF.